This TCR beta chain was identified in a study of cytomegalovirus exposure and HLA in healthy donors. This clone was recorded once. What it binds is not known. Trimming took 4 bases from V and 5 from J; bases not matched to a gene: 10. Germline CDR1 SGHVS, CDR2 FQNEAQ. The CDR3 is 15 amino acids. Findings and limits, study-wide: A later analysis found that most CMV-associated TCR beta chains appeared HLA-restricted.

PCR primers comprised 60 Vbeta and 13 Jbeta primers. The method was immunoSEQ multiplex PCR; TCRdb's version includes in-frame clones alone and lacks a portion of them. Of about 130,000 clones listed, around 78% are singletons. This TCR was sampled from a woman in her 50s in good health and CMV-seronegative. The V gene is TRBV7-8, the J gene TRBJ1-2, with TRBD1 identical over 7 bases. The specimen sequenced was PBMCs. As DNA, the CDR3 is TGTGCCAGCAGCTCGAGGGGGACAGATCTTTATGGCTACACCTTC. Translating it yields CASSSRGTDLYGYTF.